The 10 T cell receptor beta chains given below trace back to one sample, sequenced in a study of cytomegalovirus exposure and HLA in healthy donors. 60 Vbeta and 13 Jbeta primers were used in PCR. The data were produced by immunoSEQ multiplex PCR, yet TCRdb's version contains in-frame clones alone and is incomplete. This repertoire shows about 110,000 clones, about four fifths found once; its top ten account for around 2.5%. The sample was PBMCs. Source of these receptors: a woman in her late teens or twenties in good health and CMV-seronegative.

Comment on this clone: The junction shows a germline mismatch at one end, possibly a read error. The V gene is TRBV29-1, the J gene TRBJ2-5; tentative D call: TRBD1 (6 bases). CDR1 is SQVTM and CDR2 is ANQGSEA in the germline V gene. The length of the CDR3 is 15 residues. CDR3 nucleotides: TGCAGCTTTGAGTACCGGGACAAGAAGCAAGAGACCCAGTACTTC. Translating it yields CSFEYRDKKQETQYF.

V usage is TRBV5-4 and J usage is TRBJ1-4, with D perhaps TRBD1 (5 bases). V was pared by 4 bases and J by 4 bases, with 17 bases between. The CDR3 totals 16 residues. Germline V gives CDR1 SGHNT, CDR2 YYREEE (reference sequence). CDR3 in amino acids: CASSRRVGGGNEKLFF. CDR3 nucleotide sequence: TGTGCCAGCAGCCGTCGGGTGGGGGGAGGTAATGAAAAACTGTTTTTT. Drawing the rest from reference TRBV5-4 and TRBJ1-4, the complete variable domain is ETGVTQSPTHLIKTRGQQVTLRCSSQSGHNTVSWYQQALGQGPQFIFQYYREEENGRGNFPPRFSGLQFPNYSSELNVNALELDDSALYLCASSRRVGGGNEKLFFGSGTQLSVL.

This chain connects TRBV20-1 to TRBJ2-7; maybe TRBD1 (5 bases). CDR3 length: 11 amino acids. Looked up from germline, CDR1 is DFQATT and CDR2 is SNEGSKA (reference sequence). The ends were cut back, 5 bases at V and 5 bases at J, with 10 bases in the middle. CDR3 sequence: CSAPKGDEQYF. Here the CDR3 DNA reads TGCAGTGCTCCGAAAGGGGACGAGCAGTACTTC.

This clone has a single count. The gene calls are TRBV4-1 and TRBJ2-1, with D maybe TRBD2 (7 bases). From germline, CDR1 is MGHRA and CDR2 YSYEKL. Trimming shortened V by 0 bases and J by 6 bases, and 12 bases separated the two germline ends. The CDR3 loop spans 15 amino acids. The CDR3 bases are TGCGCCAGCAGCCAAGATCGGGGGGCCCTCAATGAGCAGTTCTTC. Translation: CASSQDRGALNEQFF.

This rearrangement joins TRBV18 to TRBJ2-2; 7 positions match TRBD2. The CDR3 contains 15 residues. Germline assignment: CDR1 KGHSH and CDR2 LQKENI. J was trimmed by 3 bases and V by 1 base; bases with no gene match: 2. The CDR3 loop is CASSPRGGDTGELFF. The DNA for the CDR3 is TGTGCCAGCTCACCACGGGGGGGAGACACCGGGGAGCTGTTTTTT.

The rearrangement links TRBV5-6 to TRBJ2-1; tentative D call: TRBD2 (7 bases). V lost 5 bases and J lost 0, with 15 bases in between. This CDR3 is 16 amino acids long. CDR1 SGHDT and CDR2 YYEEEE come from the germline V gene. CDR3: CASRKLADSSYNEQFF. The CDR3 nucleotides are TGTGCCAGCAGAAAGCTAGCGGACAGCTCCTACAATGAGCAGTTCTTC.

The V gene is TRBV28, the J gene TRBJ2-7; 7 nucleotides align to TRBD1. The CDR3 extends over 14 amino acids. Germline-derived CDR1 and CDR2 are MDHEN and SYDVKM. V lost 8 bases to trimming and J lost 3 bases; unmatched junction nucleotides: 10. The CDR3 nucleotides read TGTGCCAGCGAGGCAGGGGGTCCATACTACGAGCAGTACTTC. Protein: CASEAGGPYYEQYF. Together with reference TRBV28 and TRBJ2-7, the CDR3 gives the full variable domain: DVKVTQSSRYLVKRTGEKVFLECVQDMDHENMFWYRQDPGLGLRLIYFSYDVKMKEKGDIPEGYSVSREKKERFSLILESASTNQTSMYLCASEAGGPYYEQYFGPGTRLTVT.

The chain uses TRBV19 and TRBJ1-2; possible D gene TRBD1, 5 bases. The CDR3 spans 14 residues. V was pared by 6 bases and J by 2 bases, with 13 bases between. The V gene's germline CDR1 is LNHDA and CDR2 SQIVND (reference sequence). Written as DNA, the CDR3 is TGTGCCAGTAGGAAACAGGACCCAAACTATGGCTACACCTTC. Translation: CASRKQDPNYGYTF.

The V call is TRBV7-2, the J call TRBJ1-2; TRBD1 matches at 7 bases. Per germline, CDR1 SGHTA and CDR2 FQGNSA. Trimming took 4 bases from V and 3 from J; bases not matched to a gene: 5. The CDR3 has 14 residues. The CDR3 here is CASSSRTGYYGYTF. In nucleotides, the CDR3 is TGTGCCAGCAGCTCTCGGACAGGTTACTATGGCTACACCTTC.

This clone has only a few counts. V and J are TRBV13 and TRBJ1-1; no definite D call. Trimming stripped 4 bases from V and 6 bases from J, with 12 bases between. Germline V gene sequence: CDR1 PRHDT, CDR2 FYEKMQ (reference sequence). The CDR3 spans 13 residues. As DNA, the CDR3 is TGTGCCAGCAGCTCCTACCGACTGTCTGAAGCTTTCTTT. Its protein product is CASSSYRLSEAFF.